This entry describes one TCR beta chain. Its antigen is unknown. Base qualities are not at hand, and no much larger clone is one base apart. Looking up the germline V gene yields CDR1 LGHNA and CDR2 YNFKEQ. The germline V and J ends show losses of 4 bases and 6 bases respectively, and no gene match explains 4 bases of the junction. Counted from cysteine to phenylalanine, this CDR3 has 14 amino acids. Just the 42-base CDR3 DNA is kept, in frame starting at base 1. In light of the paper, this sample's treatment or condition label describes: suppressive antiretroviral therapy. Lysates of CMV-infected fibroblasts at about 9.5 ug/mL were used to stimulate the cells. Nonresponding CD40L-negative CD69-negative CD45RO-high memory CD4+ T cells were sorted as memory populations depleted of antigen-responding cells. HIV-1-infected adults in whom suppressive ART had been started during chronic infection were enrolled as participants. For at least 4 years, participants had undetectable plasma HIV-1 RNA, below 50 copies/mL. To be included, participants needed a CD4+ T cell count above 400 cells/uL and a positive CMV serology. Before stimulation, PBMCs were isolated using density centrifugation and then depleted of CD8+ T cells. Stimulation of CD8-depleted PBMCs was carried out for approximately 17 hours with anti-CD28/CD49d costimulation, CD40-blocking antibody and enfuvirtide, to prevent new infections. Cell sorting was done on a Beckman Coulter MoFlo Legacy or XDP sorter, and dead cells were excluded with propidium iodide. For samples with more than one million cells, genomic DNA was extracted with the QIAamp DNA Mini Kit, and for all other samples the Quick-DNA Microprep Kit was used.

The sample is drawn from a study of persistence of HIV-infected CD4 T cells (dated by TCRdb to 2018 to 2021). In terms of the full investigation: CMV- and HIV-1 Gag-responding CD4+ T cells were isolated from ART-treated individuals so that antigen-driven clonal expansion of HIV-1-infected cells could be examined. The median time the participants had spent on suppressive ART was less than 9 years. Apart from a couple of participants who underwent leukapheresis at a single time point, peripheral blood samples of up to roughly 180 mL were collected from participants at multiple time points. The clonality of all cells in each sorted population was measured by TCRbeta sequencing, and the clonality of infected cells was measured by proviral sequencing. Cross-participant TCR cluster analysis included about eight participants for CMV and over five participants for Gag. Study-wide findings and limitations: Significantly lower TCRbeta richness was observed in CMV- and Gag-responding cells than in anti-CD3/anti-CD28-responding cells, and higher oligoclonality was observed in CMV-responding cells than in CD3/CD28-stimulated and Gag-responding cells. Bulk TCR analyses could not be limited to the rare CMV-responding cells that actually contained HIV-1 proviruses. Enrichment of degenerate expanded CDR3beta sequences was found in antigen-responding cells, suggesting convergent selection of CD4+ responses to CMV and Gag. Within the same sorted populations, TCR oligoclonality correlated with proviral oligoclonality. The study involved few individuals and tested only a limited range of antigens.

TCRbeta repertoires were sequenced from genomic DNA with the immunoSEQ hsTCRB assay version 4 in survey mode. For TCRbeta sequencing, genomic DNA was diluted to around 10 ng/uL, with up to 1 ug used per sample. The source study handled its data this way. Analysis of the TCRbeta data was done in ImmunoSeq Analyzer 3.0, and diversity was computed on productive nucleotide rearrangements. Using the Immunarch R package, the improved Chao index served to estimate lower-bound TCR diversity and the Gini coefficient served to estimate clonality. Different nucleotide rearrangements encoding the same CDR3beta amino acid sequence were treated as distinct clonotypes. Differential abundance analysis found TCRbeta sequences that were significantly enriched in antigen-responding cells compared with anti-CD3/anti-CD28-activated cells. Using predicted peptide-MHC specificity as the basis, GLIPH2 grouped TCRs into clusters, both for each participant individually and for the merged data sets that combined participants. TCRdb carries this immuneACCESS record with in-frame sequences only. Its versions omit some clonotypes, under half of them owing to an unresolved V gene in the studies checked, with the rest unexplained. D and trimming were read from the DNA, whereas the V and J calls and clone size are those reported in that table. The sample table records about 50,000 clones; under 85% of these occur just once. 3% of the sample comes from the top ten.

The specimen was CD4+ T cells sorted from PBMCs after 18-hour stimulation, collected from a patient who received antiretroviral therapy. According to the study, the label for this sample's cell subset or site signals: CD40L-CD69- CD45RO-high memory CD4 T cells not responding to CMV lysate. The chain joins TRBV4-2 to TRBJ1-4; 8 central nucleotides agree with TRBD1. The TCR comes from an adult man with HIV who was CMV-seropositive. The DNA sequence reads TGTGCCAGCAGCCCACAGGGGGAGCATGAAAAACTGTTTTTT. This yields the protein CASSPQGEHEKLFF.